This TCR beta chain was observed in a study of CD8 T cells in ankylosing spondylitis. General study results and limits: A motif in TCR beta, a set of under ten highly homologous variants, appeared characteristic of ankylosing spondylitis blood. Some motif variants had been reported before (in reactive arthritis synovial fluid and blood). In peripheral blood, disease-linked CD8+ clones occurred at relatively low frequencies. Significant enrichment of disease-linked clones was reported in matched ankylosing spondylitis synovial fluid.

The CDR3 is 14 residues long. The germline V gene has CDR1 LGHDT and CDR2 YNNKEL (reference sequence). V lost 4 bases, J lost 6 bases, and 12 bases lay in between. By quantitative 5'-RACE with molecular barcodes, the TCR beta libraries were made. TCRdb itself ran the 5' RACE reads through MiXCR, one entry per CDR3 protein. The repertoire holds approximately 440,000 distinct CDR3 sequences, with 15% to 20% as singletons. The sample holds a few counts of this clonotype. What it recognizes is unknown. The material sequenced was blood, either unsorted or a sorted T cell fraction (not recorded which). This TCR came from a male donor with ankylosing spondylitis. This chain connects TRBV3-1 to TRBJ2-2; D possibly matches TRBD1 or TRBD2 (5 bases each). CDR3 region: CASSLIGGPGELFF. The CDR3 DNA reads as TGTGCCAGCAGCCTTATTGGGGGACCCGGGGAGCTGTTTTTT.